The sample holds a few counts of the clone carrying this T cell receptor (beta chain). Its antigen is still unknown. This sample was included in a study of Ad26.COV2.S vaccination and SARS-CoV-2 variants. On the study more broadly: The authors gave Ad26.COV2.S intramuscularly, either once or twice 56 days apart.

Method: immunoSEQ multiplex PCR; TCRdb's copy keeps in-frame clones and lacks some. The data hold about 350,000 clones, with roughly 84% observed a single time. Germline-derived CDR1 and CDR2 are MGHRA and YSYEKL. The CDR3 is 16 amino acids. V shed 2 bases and J 7 bases; nucleotides not matched to a gene: 11. Study-level findings and limits: Vaccinated individuals (as opposed to placebo recipients) had higher spike-specific TCR breadth. Vaccinees and placebo recipients showed similar non-spike TCR breadth. Quantification of TCR breadth and depth may have yielded underestimates of total T cell responses.

Treatment described: around 19 received Ad26.COV2.S at low or high dose, single or two shots; about 5 received placebo; per-sample allocation not given. The study sampled participants on day 63 after the first vaccine or placebo injection. The V call is TRBV4-1, the J call TRBJ1-5; 7 bases agree with TRBD1. The material sequenced was peripheral blood, taken in a trial of Ad26.COV2.S vaccine versus placebo. This TCR was recovered from a person aged 18 to 65 who received the Ad26.COV2.S COVID-19 vaccine or a placebo. CDR3 bases: TGCGCCAGCAGCCAAAGGTCCGGGACAGCCAACCAGCCCCAGCATTTT. Translated: CASSQRSGTANQPQHF.